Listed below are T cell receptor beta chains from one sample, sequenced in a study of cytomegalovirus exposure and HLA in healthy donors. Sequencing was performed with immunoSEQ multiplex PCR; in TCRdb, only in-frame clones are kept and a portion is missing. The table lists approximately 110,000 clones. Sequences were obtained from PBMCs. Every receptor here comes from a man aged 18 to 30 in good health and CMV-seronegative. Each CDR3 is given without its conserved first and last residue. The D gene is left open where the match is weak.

ASSHRLAGDPFGIYEQY,NA,17,TRBV14,TRBD2
ASIQTGSSYNEQF,TRBJ2-1,13,TRBV19,NA
ASSRETGNQPQH,TRBJ1-5,12,TRBV7-9,TRBD1
ASSLVYGDFYEQY,TRBJ2-7,13,TRBV11-2,NA
ASSLKAGSNEKLF,TRBJ1-4,13,TRBV7-2,NA
ASSYSRGETYEQY,TRBJ2-7,13,TRBV6-5,TRBD2
ASSVGALNEKLF,TRBJ1-4,12,TRBV9,NA
ASSSRIGGSEQY,TRBJ2-7,12,TRBV5-5,NA
AWSVFAGSSYEQY,TRBJ2-7,13,TRBV30,NA
ASSTPRVTQETQY,TRBJ2-5,13,TRBV7-9,NA
ASSDYTGELF,TRBJ2-2,10,TRBV7-9,NA
ASSPGGGGGNEQF,TRBJ2-1,13,TRBV5-1,TRBD2
ASSVFTGFANTGELF,TRBJ2-2,15,TRBV9,NA
ASSQVGTSEQY,TRBJ2-7,11,TRBV4-1,NA
APTSYEQY,TRBJ2-7,8,TRBV9,NA
ASSPSRDRVSYEQY,TRBJ2-7,14,TRBV18,TRBD1
ASSLGGTGHEQY,TRBJ2-7,12,TRBV11-2,TRBD1
ASRPKLTDSPLH,TRBJ1-6,12,TRBV6-1,NA
ASSPKQGGDQPQH,TRBJ1-5,13,TRBV18,TRBD1
ASSLVGVGNTIY,TRBJ1-3,12,TRBV5-4,NA
AWSVLIGNGYT,TRBJ1-2,11,TRBV30,NA
ASSRQQGGTEAF,TRBJ1-1,12,TRBV10-2,NA
ASGGQGVSNYGYT,TRBJ1-2,13,TRBV6-6,TRBD1
ASSSQQGMNTEAF,TRBJ1-1,13,TRBV5-1,NA
ASSLKTTGVDTQY,TRBJ2-3,13,TRBV27,NA
ASNPTGGEKLF,TRBJ1-4,11,TRBV11-2,TRBD1
ASTGGPYQETQY,TRBJ2-5,12,TRBV19,NA
ASSETGRDRF,TRBJ2-1,10,TRBV10-2,NA
ASSLDLGTAYGYT,TRBJ1-2,13,TRBV11-2,TRBD1
ASTPGDTQY,TRBJ2-3,9,TRBV7-2,NA
ASSLDGGDQPQH,TRBJ1-5,12,TRBV11-2,NA
AISIEANQPQH,TRBJ1-5,11,TRBV10-3,NA